This passage covers 14 T cell receptor beta chains from one sample sequenced in a study of regulatory T cells in long-lasting Graves disease. Time point specified: persistent/refractory GD, antithyroid drugs over 5 years with positive TRAb. After RNA was extracted from PBMCs, the TCR library was made from it. For TCR beta, libraries came from iRepertoire HTBI primers and Arm-PCR of CDR3 regions. TCRdb itself ran the multiplex PCR reads through MiXCR, one entry per CDR3 protein. The table has about 430,000 distinct CDR3 sequences, roughly 23% seen once; the top ten hold approximately 14%. The specimen was peripheral blood mononuclear cells (PBMCs), collected when the disease was refractory, from a patient treated with antithyroid drugs. Every receptor here comes from a female donor with Graves disease.

This clonotype was detected ten times or more. V and J are TRBV6-1 and TRBJ2-6; TRBD1 is a possible D gene (7 bases). Deletions cut 6 bases from V and 4 bases from J, with 19 bases between. Germline CDR1 and CDR2: MNHNS and SASEGT. The CDR3 is made up of 17 amino acids. CDR3 residues: CASSRGDRGTGANVLTF. In DNA form, the CDR3 reads TGTGCCAGCAGCAGGGGGGATCGGGGGACCGGGGCCAACGTCCTGACTTTC.

This rearrangement joins TRBV10-3 to TRBJ2-1; D is unresolved. Germline V gives CDR1 ENHRY, CDR2 SYGVKD. The CDR3 extends over 14 amino acids. The germline V and J ends were trimmed by 5 bases and 7 bases, with 15 bases remaining between them. CDR3 DNA: TGTGCCATCAGTACAACGGATGAAGTAAATGAGCAGTTCTTC. It translates to CAISTTDEVNEQFF.

This clonotype was detected many times. This sequence joins TRBV28 and TRBJ2-7; no reliable D call. Germline assignment: CDR1 MDHEN and CDR2 SYDVKM. V was shortened by 6 bases and J by 2 bases, with 8 bases between the two germline ends. The CDR3 runs 12 residues. CDR3 region: CASSWVTYEQYF. As DNA, the CDR3 is TGTGCCAGCAGCTGGGTTACCTACGAGCAGTACTTC.

With regard to this clonotype: One junction end does not reproduce the germline sequence, and a read error may be involved. The V gene is TRBV28, the J gene TRBJ2-1; 7 nucleotides align to TRBD2. This CDR3 is built from 15 residues. CDR1 MDHEN and CDR2 SYDVKM come from the germline V gene. The CDR3 sequence: CASGFGGSPYNEQFF. In nucleotides, the CDR3 is TGTGCCAGCGGTTTTGGCGGGAGTCCCTACAATGAGCAGTTCTTC.

This clonotype was counted ten times or more. The chain links TRBV28 to TRBJ2-2; D remains unclear. The CDR3 loop spans 16 amino acids. V lost 6 bases and J lost 1, with 15 bases in between. Germline V gene lookup returns CDR1 MDHEN and CDR2 SYDVKM. CDR3 amino acids: CASSEISAGNTGELFF. The CDR3 coding sequence is TGTGCCAGCAGCGAAATTTCGGCCGGGAACACCGGGGAGCTGTTTTTT.

This clonotype has a count of ten or more. The chain couples TRBV2 to TRBJ1-2, with D unresolved. V dropped 2 bases and J dropped 7 bases, with 8 bases sitting between them. The CDR3 covers 12 residues. Germline V gene sequence: CDR1 SNHLY, CDR2 FYNNEI. The CDR3 sequence is CASSERRLGYTF. The CDR3, as DNA: TGTGCCAGCAGTGAACGTAGGCTTGGCTACACCTTC.

This chain uses TRBV20-1 with TRBJ2-3, with D perhaps TRBD2 (6 bases). Deletions cut 5 bases from V and 4 bases from J, with 10 bases between. This CDR3 region has 12 residues. In germline, CDR1 is DFQATT, CDR2 SNEGSKA (reference sequence). The CDR3: CSAGDFADTQYF. The CDR3 nucleotides read TGCAGTGCTGGGGACTTCGCAGATACGCAGTATTTT.

J is TRBJ1-5 and V is TRBV6-1; D not certain. Germline loops: CDR1 MNHNS, CDR2 SASEGT. The CDR3 covers 15 residues. Trimming removed 0 bases from V and 2 bases from J, with 8 bases in between. The CDR3 is CASSEAWTGNQPQHF. CDR3 sequence (DNA): TGTGCCAGCAGTGAAGCCTGGACCGGCAATCAGCCCCAGCATTTT.

This clonotype came up many times. The gene calls are TRBV7-9 and TRBJ2-5, with D perhaps matching TRBD1 (6 bases). Per germline, CDR1 SEHNR and CDR2 FQNEAQ (reference sequence). This CDR3 is 11 amino acids long. Trimming pared 8 bases from V and 2 bases from J, leaving 6 bases between. DNA for the CDR3: TGTGCCAGCGGACAGCAAGAGACCCAGTACTTC. Protein: CASGQQETQYF.

The chain combines TRBV19 with TRBJ1-4; D not certain. This CDR3 spans 10 amino acids. Per the germline V gene, CDR1 is LNHDA and CDR2 is SQIVND (reference sequence). V shed 11 bases and J shed 8 bases, with 9 bases lying between them. The CDR3 sequence: CAALKEKLFF. Written as DNA, the CDR3 is TGTGCCGCCTTGAAGGAAAAACTGTTTTTT.

In its sample, this clonotype was seen many times. This chain uses TRBV12-3 or TRBV12-4 with TRBJ1-2; no definite D call. The CDR3 length is 12 residues. Trimming left V 3 bases short and J 5 bases short, with 7 bases between. CDR3: CASSFGFYGYTF. The CDR3, as DNA: TGTGCCAGCAGTTTCGGGTTTTATGGCTACACCTTC.

The chain employs TRBV20-1 and TRBJ1-5, with D unresolved. The CDR3 spans 13 residues. Trimming stripped 1 base from V and 4 bases from J, with 8 bases between. CDR1 and CDR2 from the germline V gene are DFQATT and SNEGSKA (reference sequence). CDR3 in amino acids: CSARATENQPQHF. DNA of the CDR3: TGCAGTGCTAGAGCTACCGAGAATCAGCCCCAGCATTTT.

By share, this clonotype counts as medium-sized. The chain combines TRBV28 with TRBJ2-5; D not resolved. CDR1 is MDHEN and CDR2 is SYDVKM in the germline V gene. The V and J ends lost 4 bases and 2 bases respectively, with 11 bases between them. The CDR3 is made up of 14 amino acids. CDR3 coding DNA: TGTGCCAGCAGTTCAGGCCTACGACAAGAGACCCAGTACTTC. Protein: CASSSGLRQETQYF.

The rearrangement joins TRBV9 to TRBJ1-1, with 9 bases fitting TRBD1. Germline CDR1 and CDR2: SGDLS and YYNGEE. The CDR3 loop spans 14 amino acids. The V gene end was trimmed by 6 bases and the J gene end by 0 bases; junction bases not matched to a gene: 3. The CDR3 nucleotides are TGTGCCAGCAAGGGGACAGGGATGAACACTGAAGCTTTCTTT. The encoded protein is CASKGTGMNTEAFF.